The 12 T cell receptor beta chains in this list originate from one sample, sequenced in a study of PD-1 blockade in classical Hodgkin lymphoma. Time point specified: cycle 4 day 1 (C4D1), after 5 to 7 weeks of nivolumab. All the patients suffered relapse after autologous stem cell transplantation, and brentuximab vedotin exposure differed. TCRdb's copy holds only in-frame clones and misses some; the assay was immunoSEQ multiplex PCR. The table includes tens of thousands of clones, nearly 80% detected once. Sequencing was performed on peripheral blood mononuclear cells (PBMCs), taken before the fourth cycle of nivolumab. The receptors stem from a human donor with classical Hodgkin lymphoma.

In nucleotides, the CDR3 is TGTGCCAGCAGCTTCGGGGATGGCTACACCTTC. This sequence encodes CASSFGDGYTF. The gene calls are TRBV4-2 and TRBJ1-2; D gene uncertain. The CDR3 totals 11 residues. Trimming removed 5 bases from V and 6 bases from J, with 7 bases in between. Germline CDR1 and CDR2: LGHNA and YNFKEQ.

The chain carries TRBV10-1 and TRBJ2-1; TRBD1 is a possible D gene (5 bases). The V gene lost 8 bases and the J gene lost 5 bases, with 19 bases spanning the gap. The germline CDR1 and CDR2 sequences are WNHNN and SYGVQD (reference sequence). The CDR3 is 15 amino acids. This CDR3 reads CASAIGGPRDNEQFF. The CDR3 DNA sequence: TGCGCCAGCGCCATAGGTGGGCCCAGGGACAATGAGCAGTTCTTC.

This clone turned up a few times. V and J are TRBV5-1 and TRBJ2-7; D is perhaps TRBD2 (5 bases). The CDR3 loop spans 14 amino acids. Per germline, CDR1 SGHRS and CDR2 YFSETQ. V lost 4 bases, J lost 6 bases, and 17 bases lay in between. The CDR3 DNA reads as TGCGCCAGCAGCCCGAGGTCCGGGGTGGGCGAGCAGTACTTC. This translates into CASSPRSGVGEQYF.

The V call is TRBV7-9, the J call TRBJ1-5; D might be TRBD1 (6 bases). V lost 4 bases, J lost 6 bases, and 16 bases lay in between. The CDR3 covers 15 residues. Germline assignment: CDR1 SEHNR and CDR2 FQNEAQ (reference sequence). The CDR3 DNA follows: TGTGCCAGCAGCTCAGCAGGACAGACCATTCAGCCCCAGCATTTT. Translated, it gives CASSSAGQTIQPQHF.

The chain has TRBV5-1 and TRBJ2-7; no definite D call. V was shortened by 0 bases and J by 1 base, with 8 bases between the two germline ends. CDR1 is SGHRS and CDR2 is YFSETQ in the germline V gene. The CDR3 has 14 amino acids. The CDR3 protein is CASSLAGSSYEQYF. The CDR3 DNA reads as TGCGCCAGCAGCTTGGCCGGTTCGTCCTACGAGCAGTACTTC.

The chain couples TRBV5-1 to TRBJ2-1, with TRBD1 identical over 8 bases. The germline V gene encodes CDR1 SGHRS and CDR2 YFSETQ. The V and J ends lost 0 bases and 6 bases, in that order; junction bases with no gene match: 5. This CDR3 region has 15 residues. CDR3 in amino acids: CASSLEGTGFNEQFF. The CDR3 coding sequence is TGCGCCAGCAGCTTGGAGGGGACAGGCTTCAATGAGCAGTTCTTC.

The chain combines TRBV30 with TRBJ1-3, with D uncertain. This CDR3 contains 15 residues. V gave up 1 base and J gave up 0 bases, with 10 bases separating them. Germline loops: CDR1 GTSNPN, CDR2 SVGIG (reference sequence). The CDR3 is CAWSADTLSGNTIYF. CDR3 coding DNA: TGTGCCTGGAGTGCTGACACACTCTCTGGAAACACCATATATTTT.

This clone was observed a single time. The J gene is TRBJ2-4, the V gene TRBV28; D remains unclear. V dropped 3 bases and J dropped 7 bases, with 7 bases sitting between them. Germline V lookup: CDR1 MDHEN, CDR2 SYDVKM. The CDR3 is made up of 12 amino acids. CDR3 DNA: TGTGCCAGCAGTTTTGACGGGAACATTCAGTACTTC. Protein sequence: CASSFDGNIQYF.

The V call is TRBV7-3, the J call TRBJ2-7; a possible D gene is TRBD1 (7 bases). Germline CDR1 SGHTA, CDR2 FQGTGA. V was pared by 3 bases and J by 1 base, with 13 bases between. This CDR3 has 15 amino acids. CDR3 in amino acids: CASSFLPGGSYEQYF. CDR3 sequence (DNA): TGTGCCAGCAGCTTCCTTCCAGGGGGGTCCTACGAGCAGTACTTC.

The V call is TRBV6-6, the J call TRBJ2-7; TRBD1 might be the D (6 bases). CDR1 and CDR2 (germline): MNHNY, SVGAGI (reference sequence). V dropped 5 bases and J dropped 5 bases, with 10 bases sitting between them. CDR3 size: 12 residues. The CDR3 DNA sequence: TGTGCCAGCAGTCCACAGGGTAACGAGCAGTACTTC. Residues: CASSPQGNEQYF.

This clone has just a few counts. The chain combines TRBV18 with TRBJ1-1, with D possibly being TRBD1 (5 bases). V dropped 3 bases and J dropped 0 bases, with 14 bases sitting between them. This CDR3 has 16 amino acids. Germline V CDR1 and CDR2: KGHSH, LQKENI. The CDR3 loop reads CASSPSQGGLNTEAFF. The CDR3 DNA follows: TGTGCCAGCTCACCTTCCCAGGGTGGCTTGAACACTGAAGCTTTCTTT.

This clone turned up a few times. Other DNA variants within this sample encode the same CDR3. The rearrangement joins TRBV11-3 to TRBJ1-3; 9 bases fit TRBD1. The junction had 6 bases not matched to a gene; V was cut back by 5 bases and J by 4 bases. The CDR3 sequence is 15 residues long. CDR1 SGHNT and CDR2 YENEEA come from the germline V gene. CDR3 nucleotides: TGTGCCAGCAGCCCCGGACAGGGGCCCGGAAACACCATATATTTT. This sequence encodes CASSPGQGPGNTIYF.